Following are 3 T cell receptor beta chains from one sample sequenced in a study of radiation and T cells in renal cell carcinoma. Indicated time point: blood 2 weeks post-SBRT. Treatment: 15 Gy SBRT to primary tumor, nephrectomy 4 weeks later. Libraries were prepared by immunoSEQ multiplex PCR; TCRdb keeps only in-frame clonotypes and omits some of them. The sample lists roughly 78,000 clones; 82% were seen once. The sequenced sample was blood, obtained from a patient whose treatment included radiotherapy and nephrectomy. The receptors come from a man aged 60 to 75 with renal cell carcinoma.

This clone has only one observation. The V call is TRBV2, the J call TRBJ2-1; 7 positions match TRBD1. From germline, CDR1 is SNHLY and CDR2 FYNNEI. V was pared by 8 bases and J by 9 bases, with 4 bases of the junction left unmatched. The CDR3 totals 11 residues. CDR3 sequence (DNA): TGTGCCAGCTCAAGGACAGGTGAGCAGTTCTTC. Its translation is CASSRTGEQFF. Combining the CDR3 with reference TRBV2 and TRBJ2-1 gives the whole variable domain EPEVTQTPSHQVTQMGQEVILRCVPISNHLYFYWYRQILGQKVEFLVSFYNNEISEKSEIFDDQFSVERPDGSNFTLKIRSTKLEDSAMYFCASSRTGEQFFGPGTRLTVL.

V gene TRBV6-5 combines with J gene TRBJ2-2; D unresolved. Trimming removed 7 bases at V and 2 bases at J, with 8 bases between. Per the germline V gene, CDR1 is MNHEY and CDR2 is SVGAGI. This CDR3 has 13 residues. CDR3 protein: CASNRQNTGELFF. The CDR3 DNA reads TGTGCCAGCAACCGACAAAACACCGGGGAGCTGTTTTTT.

This clone was observed a handful of times. The chain carries TRBV6-5 and TRBJ2-2; 9 bases are a match to TRBD2. The CDR3 covers 15 residues. CDR1 and CDR2 (germline): MNHEY, SVGAGI. V shed 6 bases and J 6 bases; nucleotides not matched to a gene: 8. The CDR3 is CASRTTGTSPGELFF. The DNA of the CDR3 is TGTGCCAGCAGGACCACTGGGACTAGCCCCGGGGAGCTGTTTTTT.